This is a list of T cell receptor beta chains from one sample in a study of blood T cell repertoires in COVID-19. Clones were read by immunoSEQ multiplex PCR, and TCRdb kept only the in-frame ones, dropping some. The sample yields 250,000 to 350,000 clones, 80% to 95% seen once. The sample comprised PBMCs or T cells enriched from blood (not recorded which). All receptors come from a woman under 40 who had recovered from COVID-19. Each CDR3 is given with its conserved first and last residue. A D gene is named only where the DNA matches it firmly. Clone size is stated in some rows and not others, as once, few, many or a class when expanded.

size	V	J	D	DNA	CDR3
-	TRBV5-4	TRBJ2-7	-	TGTGCCAGCAGCTTCGGAGGCTTAAATGGGTACGAGCAGTACTTC	CASSFGGLNGYEQYF
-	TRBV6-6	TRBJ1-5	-	TGTGCCAGCAGTTACTCGGGGAGGTTTAGCAATCAGCCCCAGCATTTT	CASSYSGRFSNQPQHF
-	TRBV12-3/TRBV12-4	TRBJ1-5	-	TGTGCCAGCAGTCGGGGATCGGGGCCCCAGCATTTT	CASSRGSGPQHF
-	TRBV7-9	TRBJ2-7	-	TGTGCCAGCAGCGGGAAGGCGGGACCGGCCGACTACGAGCAGTACTTC	CASSGKAGPADYEQYF
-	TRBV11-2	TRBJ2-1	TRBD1	TGTGCCAGCAGCTTAGAATACGACAGGGTTGATAATGAGCAGTTCTTC	CASSLEYDRVDNEQFF
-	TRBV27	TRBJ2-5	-	TGTGCCAGCAGCTTAATACTCCCACAAGAGACCCAGTACTTC	CASSLILPQETQYF
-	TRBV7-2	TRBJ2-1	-	TGTGCCAGCCAACCGGGTGGCGGGGTATCCTACAATGAGCAGTTCTTC	CASQPGGGVSYNEQFF
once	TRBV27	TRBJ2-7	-	TGTGCCAGCAGTATTGGACATCTTTCCTACGAGCAGTACTTC	CASSIGHLSYEQYF
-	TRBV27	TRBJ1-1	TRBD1	TGTGCCAGCAGTTCAAGACAGGGTACGACCACTGAAGCTTTCTTT	CASSSRQGTTTEAFF
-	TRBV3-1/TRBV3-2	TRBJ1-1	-	TGTGCCAGCAGCCAAGAGGGGGGGATCGCTGAAGCTTTCTTT	CASSQEGGIAEAFF
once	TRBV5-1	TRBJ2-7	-	TGCGCCAGCAGCATCGACAGCTTTTACGAGCAGTACTTC	CASSIDSFYEQYF
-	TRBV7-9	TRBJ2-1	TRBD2	TGTGCCAGCAGCTTCCTGGCGGGACTAGTACGCAATGAGCAGTTCTTC	CASSFLAGLVRNEQFF
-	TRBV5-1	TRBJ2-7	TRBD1	TGCGCCAGCAGCCTAGGACAGGCCCCCTACGAGCAGTACTTC	CASSLGQAPYEQYF
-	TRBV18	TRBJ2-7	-	TGTGCCAGCTCACCCCAGGGGGGAGAGAGCTCCTACGAGCAGTACTTC	CASSPQGGESSYEQYF
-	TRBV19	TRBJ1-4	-	TGTGCCAGTAGTTTACAGGCAACAACTAATGAAAAACTGTTTTTT	CASSLQATTNEKLFF
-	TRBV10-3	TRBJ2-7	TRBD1	TGTGCCATCAATACCGGGACAGGGGGTCGCCAGTACTTC	CAINTGTGGRQYF
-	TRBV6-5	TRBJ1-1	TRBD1	TGTGCCAGCAGTTACCATGAGGACAGGGGCGTCACTGAAGCTTTCTTT	CASSYHEDRGVTEAFF
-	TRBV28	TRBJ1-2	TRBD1	TGTGCCAGCAACACAGGGGGCTTAGGCTACACCTTC	CASNTGGLGYTF
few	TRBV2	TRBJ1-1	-	TGTGCCAGCATCGACCATCGGGGGGCGCAAACTGAAGCTTTCTTT	CASIDHRGAQTEAFF
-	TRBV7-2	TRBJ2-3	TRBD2	TGTGCCAGCAGCTTAGAGATTGGACTAGCGGGAGTGTTGGCAGATACGCAGTATTTT	CASSLEIGLAGVLADTQYF
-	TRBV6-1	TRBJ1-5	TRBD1	TGTGCCAGCAGTGAAATGGCAGGGGGTTATCAGCCCCAGCATTTT	CASSEMAGGYQPQHF
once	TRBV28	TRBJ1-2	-	TGTGCCAGCCAAGAGGTCTCCTATGGTTACACCTTC	CASQEVSYGYTF
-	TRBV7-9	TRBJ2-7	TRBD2	TGTGCCAGCAGCTTTTCACTAGCGGGGAACTACGAGCAGTACTTC	CASSFSLAGNYEQYF
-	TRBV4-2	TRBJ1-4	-	TGTGCCAGCAGCCAAGATAGGGGGATAGGGGGTGAAAAACTGTTTTTT	CASSQDRGIGGEKLFF
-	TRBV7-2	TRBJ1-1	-	TGTGCCAGCAGCCCTCAGTCGAACACTGAAGCTTTCTTT	CASSPQSNTEAFF
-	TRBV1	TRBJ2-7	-	TGCACCAGCAGCCAAGAGGTTAGGAGGGTTCAGGGCGAGCAGTACTTC	CTSSQEVRRVQGEQYF